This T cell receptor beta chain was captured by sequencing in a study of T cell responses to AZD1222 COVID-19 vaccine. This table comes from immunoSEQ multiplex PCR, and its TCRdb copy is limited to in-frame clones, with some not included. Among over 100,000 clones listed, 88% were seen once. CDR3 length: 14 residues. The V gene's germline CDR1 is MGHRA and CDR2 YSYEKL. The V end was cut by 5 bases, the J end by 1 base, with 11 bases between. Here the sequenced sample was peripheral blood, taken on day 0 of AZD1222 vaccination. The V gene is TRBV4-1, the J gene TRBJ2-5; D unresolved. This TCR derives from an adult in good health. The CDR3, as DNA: TGCGCCAGCAGCAAAAGAGTAGGCCAAGAGACCCAGTACTTC. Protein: CASSKRVGQETQYF.